The clone carrying this TCR beta chain was seen only a few times. Primed by a sample-barcoded 5' primer and a J-beta primer mix, a second PCR proceeded for 7 to 11 cycles. From the 5' RACE reads, TCRdb called clonotypes with MiXCR, one entry per CDR3 protein. The sample has more than 650,000 distinct CDR3 sequences; 20% to 25% are singletons. Trimming removed 4 bases at V and 2 bases at J, with 9 bases between. CDR1 is SGHRS, CDR2 YFSETQ, per germline. This CDR3 is built from 14 residues. The data originate from a study of blood T cells in healthy people across ages. This receptor was identified in a man aged 65-85 years in good health. V and J are TRBV5-1 and TRBJ2-2; D gene ambiguous. Sequencing used blood. The CDR3 is CASSISENTGELFF. CDR3 DNA sequence: TGCGCCAGCAGCATAAGCGAAAACACCGGGGAGCTGTTTTTT.